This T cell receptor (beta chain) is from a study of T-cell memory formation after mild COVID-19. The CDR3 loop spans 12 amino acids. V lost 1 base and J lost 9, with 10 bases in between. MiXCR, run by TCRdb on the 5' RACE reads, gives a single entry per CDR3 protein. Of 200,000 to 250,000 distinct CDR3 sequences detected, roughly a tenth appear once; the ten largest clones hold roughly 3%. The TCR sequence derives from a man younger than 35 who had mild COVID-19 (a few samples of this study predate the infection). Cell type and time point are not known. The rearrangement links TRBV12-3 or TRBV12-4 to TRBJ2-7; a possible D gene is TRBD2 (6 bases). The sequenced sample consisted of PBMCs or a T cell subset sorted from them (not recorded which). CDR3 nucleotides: TGTGCCAGCAGTTTAGTCGGGGGTCGGCAGTACGTC. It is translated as CASSLVGGRQYV.